The 27 T cell receptor beta chains given below trace back to one sample, sequenced in a study of beta chain features in type 1 diabetes. Of the isolated RNA, all was reverse transcribed, and so the sequenced material was expressed TCRB transcripts. Assay: immunoSEQ multiplex PCR; the TCRdb copy retains only in-frame clones and omits some. The sample has 900,000 or so clones, 17% seen once; the top ten hold roughly 0.025%. Sequenced sample: naive CD4+ T cells from blood. These receptors came from a woman younger than 35 in good health.

Notes on this clone: The germline gene is not matched at one end of the junction; a read error may be the cause. The chain recombines TRBV18 with TRBJ2-1, with unresolved D. CDR3 size: 15 residues. Germline loops: CDR1 KGHSH, CDR2 LQKENI. CDR3 nucleotide sequence: TGTGCCAGCTCAACACCGGGCCGTCTAGTGGGTGAGCAGTTCTTC. Amino acids: CASSTPGRLVGEQFF.

This chain links TRBV7-9 with TRBJ2-3, with 12 positions matching TRBD1. The CDR3 has 15 residues. Germline CDR1 SEHNR, CDR2 FQNEAQ (reference sequence). With V trimmed by 4 bases and J by 4 bases, 3 bases remained unmatched. CDR3 DNA: TGTGCCAGCAGCTCCGGGACAGGGGGCCCAGATACGCAGTATTTT. This gives the protein CASSSGTGGPDTQYF. The entire variable domain, with the rest obtained from reference TRBV7-9 and TRBJ2-3, is as follows: DTGVSQNPRHKITKRGQNVTFRCDPISEHNRLYWYRQTLGQGPEFLTYFQNEAQLEKSRLLSDRFSAERPKGSFSTLEIQRTEQGDSAMYLCASSSGTGGPDTQYFGPGTRLTVL.

In this sample, this clone turned up a few times. This sequence joins TRBV28 and TRBJ2-7; tentative D call: TRBD1 (6 bases). Germline V gene lookup returns CDR1 MDHEN and CDR2 SYDVKM. Trimming shortened V by 3 bases and J by 0 bases, and 9 bases separated the two germline ends. CDR3 size: 14 residues. CDR3: CASSLAQGSYEQYF. CDR3 in DNA: TGTGCCAGCAGTTTGGCACAGGGCTCCTACGAGCAGTACTTC.

With regard to this clone: Because the CDR3's place on the DNA is in doubt, the DNA is left out and the CDR3 is given as listed by TCRdb. The chain couples TRBV6-1 to TRBJ1-1. Inclusive of both ends, the CDR3 amounts to 14 amino acids. The germline CDR1 and CDR2 sequences are MNHNS and SASEGT. The CDR3 loop is CASSTSGDTTEAFF.

The chain recombines TRBV11-1 with TRBJ2-2; tentatively, D is TRBD2 (6 bases). Trimming pared 2 bases from V and 0 bases from J, leaving 13 bases between. The CDR3 has 17 residues. CDR1 and CDR2 (germline): SGHAT, FQDESV (reference sequence). The CDR3 protein is CASSLYGGIANTGELFF. The CDR3 nucleotides are TGTGCCAGCAGCTTATATGGGGGGATCGCGAACACCGGGGAGCTGTTTTTT.

This clone was seen more than once but under ten times. The rearrangement joins TRBV11-1 to TRBJ1-1; D unclear. CDR3 length: 14 amino acids. V was shortened by 4 bases and J by 7 bases, with 16 bases between the two germline ends. Germline lookup yields CDR1 SGHAT and CDR2 FQDESV (reference sequence). The CDR3 sequence is CASSSGSGYNEAFF. The CDR3 nucleotides read TGTGCCAGCAGCTCAGGATCAGGATACAATGAAGCTTTCTTT.

The chain uses TRBV7-2 and TRBJ1-1; D gene unclear. This CDR3 is 17 amino acids long. V was cut by 1 base and J by 0 bases, with 15 bases left in between. Germline V gene sequence: CDR1 SGHTA, CDR2 FQGNSA. This chain's CDR3 is CASSLDLSRILNTEAFF. CDR3 nucleotide sequence: TGTGCCAGCAGCTTAGATCTGAGCAGAATACTGAACACTGAAGCTTTCTTT.

This clone turned up a few times. Distinct nucleotide sequences in the sample also encode this CDR3. The genes are TRBV29-1 and TRBJ2-5; tentatively, D is TRBD2 (6 bases). Deletions cut 4 bases from V and 3 bases from J, with 9 bases between. Germline V gives CDR1 SQVTM, CDR2 ANQGSEA. The CDR3 covers 12 residues. DNA for the CDR3: TGCAGCGTTGCGGGACTTAAAGAGACCCAGTACTTC. This gives the protein CSVAGLKETQYF.

Points on this clone: The sample contains more than one DNA sequence encoding this CDR3. This chain links TRBV9 with TRBJ2-1, with D hard to call. Germline CDR1 and CDR2: SGDLS and YYNGEE. V lost 0 bases, J lost 0 bases, and 7 bases lay in between. CDR3 length equals 15 residues. CDR3 nucleotide sequence: TGTGCCAGCAGCGTAGTTGGGGACTCCTACAATGAGCAGTTCTTC. It translates to CASSVVGDSYNEQFF. Full variable domain (missing parts from reference TRBV9 and TRBJ2-1): DSGVTQTPKHLITATGQRVTLRCSPRSGDLSVYWYQQSLDQGLQFLIQYYNGEERAKGNILERFSAQQFPDLHSELNLSSLELGDSALYFCASSVVGDSYNEQFFGPGTRLTVL.

The chain couples TRBV11-2 to TRBJ2-7; unclear D gene. The CDR3 has 14 residues. Trimming stripped 3 bases from V and 4 bases from J, with 13 bases between. The germline CDR1 and CDR2 sequences are SGHAT and FQNNGV. The CDR3 here is CASSFLPLGYEQYF. In DNA form, the CDR3 reads TGTGCCAGCAGCTTTTTACCACTGGGTTACGAGCAGTACTTC.

This chain connects TRBV6-5 to TRBJ2-5; D uncertain. This CDR3 has 11 residues. In germline, CDR1 is MNHEY, CDR2 SVGAGI. The germline V and J ends were trimmed by 8 bases and 5 bases, with 9 bases remaining between them. The CDR3 nucleotides are TGTGCCAGCGCGTCCGGGGAGACCCAGTACTTC. Translation gives CASASGETQYF.

This clone was detected only a few times. The CDR3 bases are TGCAGCGTTGCGGACAGGGGGCTGAACACTGAAGCTTTCTTT. Protein product: CSVADRGLNTEAFF. V gene TRBV29-1 combines with J gene TRBJ1-1; 11 positions match TRBD1. Per the germline V gene, CDR1 is SQVTM and CDR2 is ANQGSEA. The CDR3 is made up of 14 amino acids. Trimming took 4 bases from V and 0 from J; bases not matched to a gene: 1.

In this sample, this clone turned up a few times. V gene TRBV10-3 combines with J gene TRBJ2-1; no clear D gene. The length of the CDR3 is 13 residues. Germline V gives CDR1 ENHRY, CDR2 SYGVKD. V shed 0 bases and J shed 8 bases, with 8 bases lying between them. CDR3 nucleotides: TGTGCCATCAGTGAGTCCCGTGGTGATGAGCAGTTCTTC. The encoded protein is CAISESRGDEQFF.

The CDR3 spells CATGGGTGSNNYGYTF. DNA of the CDR3: TGTGCCACCGGGGGGGGTACAGGATCAAACAACTATGGCTACACCTTC. V usage is TRBV10-3 and J usage is TRBJ1-2; D may be TRBD1 (5 bases). There are 16 residues in the CDR3. Germline V gene lookup returns CDR1 ENHRY and CDR2 SYGVKD. Between the trimmed V and J ends, which lost 10 bases and 2 bases, there was a span of 23 bases.

The genes are TRBV7-8 and TRBJ1-1; D is unresolved. The V gene lost 1 base and the J gene lost 2 bases, with 11 bases spanning the gap. The CDR3 consists of 15 residues. Germline loops: CDR1 SGHVS, CDR2 FQNEAQ. CDR3 region: CASSLEYSSNTEAFF. DNA for the CDR3: TGTGCCAGCAGCTTAGAGTATTCGTCAAACACTGAAGCTTTCTTT.

This clone was observed a handful of times. V usage is TRBV7-2 and J usage is TRBJ1-6; D unresolved. Germline V gives CDR1 SGHTA, CDR2 FQGNSA. The CDR3 length is 14 residues. Trimming cost V 3 bases and J 8 bases, with 11 bases left between them. CDR3 residues: CASSFTKGYSPLHF. As DNA, the CDR3 is TGTGCCAGCAGCTTCACGAAGGGCTATTCACCCCTCCACTTT.

Only a few counts were recorded for this clone. This CDR3 reads CASSSRPRYEQYF. The CDR3 DNA is TGTGCCAGCAGCTCCCGGCCAAGATACGAGCAGTACTTC. The J gene is TRBJ2-7, the V gene TRBV7-2; unclear D gene. CDR1 is SGHTA and CDR2 is FQGNSA in the germline V gene. This CDR3 region has 13 residues. Trimming removed 4 bases from V and 4 bases from J, with 11 bases in between.

This clone turned up a few times. The chain has TRBV5-4 and TRBJ1-4; D perhaps matches TRBD1 (5 bases). Trimming pared 4 bases from V and 7 bases from J, leaving 17 bases between. This CDR3 spans 15 amino acids. The germline V gene has CDR1 SGHNT and CDR2 YYREEE (reference sequence). CDR3 protein: CASSNLQASGEKLFF. The CDR3 DNA follows: TGTGCCAGCAGCAACTTACAGGCTTCTGGTGAAAAACTGTTTTTT.

The chain has TRBV28 and TRBJ2-3; D is unclear. The germline gives CDR1 MDHEN, CDR2 SYDVKM. V dropped 8 bases and J dropped 6 bases, with 9 bases sitting between them. The CDR3 covers 11 residues. The DNA for the CDR3 is TGTGCCAGCTCGGAGAGGGATACGCAGTATTTT. Amino acid sequence: CASSERDTQYF. The full variable domain, its missing parts supplied by reference TRBV28 and TRBJ2-3, is DVKVTQSSRYLVKRTGEKVFLECVQDMDHENMFWYRQDPGLGLRLIYFSYDVKMKEKGDIPEGYSVSREKKERFSLILESASTNQTSMYLCASSERDTQYFGPGTRLTVL.

This clone occurred a few times. This chain links TRBV10-3 with TRBJ2-7, with TRBD1 matching 10 bases. The germline gives CDR1 ENHRY, CDR2 SYGVKD. The CDR3 extends over 15 amino acids. V shed 4 bases and J 0 bases; nucleotides not matched to a gene: 3. CDR3 residues: CAISGGQGSSYEQYF. The DNA for the CDR3 is TGTGCCATCAGTGGGGGACAGGGGAGCTCCTACGAGCAGTACTTC.

The gene calls are TRBV13 and TRBJ2-2, with TRBD1 as a possible D gene (6 bases). CDR3 length equals 12 residues. CDR1 and CDR2 (germline): PRHDT, FYEKMQ (reference sequence). Trimming shortened V by 7 bases and J by 6 bases, and 9 bases separated the two germline ends. This CDR3 reads CASNRVPGELFF. The CDR3 bases are TGTGCCAGCAACAGGGTACCCGGGGAGCTGTTTTTT.

This clone showed up just a few times. This chain links TRBV5-6 with TRBJ2-7, with a weak D call TRBD2 (5 bases). The CDR3 length is 14 residues. V shed 5 bases and J shed 1 base, with 13 bases lying between them. Germline V gene lookup returns CDR1 SGHDT and CDR2 YYEEEE. This CDR3 reads CASSYLAGSYEQYF. CDR3 DNA sequence: TGTGCCAGCAGTTACCTAGCCGGGTCCTACGAGCAGTACTTC.

This clone appeared a few times. The chain carries TRBV18 and TRBJ1-2; D unresolved. Germline-derived CDR1 and CDR2 are KGHSH and LQKENI. Trimming removed 5 bases at V and 4 bases at J, with 11 bases between. CDR3 length equals 13 residues. The CDR3 DNA follows: TGTGCCAGCTCAACAACTGCTAGCTATGGCTACACCTTC. It specifies CASSTTASYGYTF.

The table lists this clone with a few counts. The chain recombines TRBV7-3 with TRBJ2-5, with D hard to call. Trimming took off 5 bases at V and 1 base at J, with 11 bases between the two ends. This CDR3 comprises 14 residues. CDR1 and CDR2 from the germline V gene are SGHTA and FQGTGA. The CDR3 loop reads CASSLHPPQETQYF. DNA of the CDR3: TGTGCCAGCAGCCTACACCCTCCCCAAGAGACCCAGTACTTC.

The CDR3 DNA sequence: TGCAGCGTTGTTCCGGGGGCATACAATGAGCAGTTCTTC. Residues: CSVVPGAYNEQFF. This sequence joins TRBV29-1 and TRBJ2-1; D may be TRBD1 or TRBD2 (6 bases each). CDR1 and CDR2 (germline): SQVTM, ANQGSEA. V gave up 4 bases and J gave up 4 bases, with 11 bases separating them. The CDR3 has 13 residues.

In this sample, this clone turned up a few times. This chain links TRBV28 with TRBJ2-5; 7 bases match TRBD2. Germline V gives CDR1 MDHEN, CDR2 SYDVKM. The CDR3 is 15 residues long. J lost 1 base, V lost 6 bases, and 8 bases had no gene match. The CDR3 loop is CASSLAGEIQETQYF. The CDR3 DNA follows: TGTGCCAGCAGCCTGGCGGGGGAAATCCAAGAGACCCAGTACTTC.

This clone was detected only a few times. This chain uses TRBV4-1 with TRBJ2-5; 11 nucleotides align to TRBD2. The V and J ends lost 4 bases and 2 bases, in that order; junction bases with no gene match: 6. The CDR3 is 16 residues long. Germline CDR1 and CDR2: MGHRA and YSYEKL. The CDR3 sequence: CASSPGGLAAQETQYF. DNA of the CDR3: TGCGCCAGCAGCCCTGGGGGACTAGCGGCTCAAGAGACCCAGTACTTC.